Included here is one TCR beta chain sequence, with context. The data were obtained in a study of blood T cell repertoires in COVID-19. Participants came from fewer than 25 US areas, aged about 18 to 95 years. The study counted Cohort 3 donors as recovered given two negative PCRs, clearance, or symptom resolution. Here immunoSEQ multiplex PCR was the method, and the copy in TCRdb shows in-frame clones only, minus some. The data show 200,000 to 250,000 clones, approximately 82% seen once. The sequence came from a man aged 35 to 55 who had recovered from COVID-19. The sample was PBMCs or T cells enriched from blood (not recorded which).

The CDR3 loop is CASSIGDRGNPPEQYF. The CDR3 DNA follows: TGTGCCAGTAGTATCGGGGACAGGGGGAACCCACCCGAGCAGTACTTC. The genes are TRBV19 and TRBJ2-7; TRBD1 aligns across 11 bases. The V and J ends lost 3 bases and 6 bases, in that order; junction bases with no gene match: 10. CDR1 and CDR2 from the germline V gene are LNHDA and SQIVND (reference sequence). The CDR3 covers 16 residues.